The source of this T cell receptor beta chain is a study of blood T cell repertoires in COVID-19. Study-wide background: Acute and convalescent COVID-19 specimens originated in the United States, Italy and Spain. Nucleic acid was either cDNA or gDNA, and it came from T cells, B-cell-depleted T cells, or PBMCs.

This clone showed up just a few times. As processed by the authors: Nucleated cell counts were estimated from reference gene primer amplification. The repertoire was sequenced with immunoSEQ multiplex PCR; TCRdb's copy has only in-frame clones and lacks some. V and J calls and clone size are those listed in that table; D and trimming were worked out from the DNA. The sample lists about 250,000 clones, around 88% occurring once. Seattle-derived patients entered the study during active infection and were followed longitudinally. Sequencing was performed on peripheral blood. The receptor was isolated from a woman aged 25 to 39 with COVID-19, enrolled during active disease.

Here the CDR3 DNA reads TGCGCCAGCTCCGCGAGGACAGGATCTAACACTGAAGCTTTCTTT. It specifies CASSARTGSNTEAFF. The chain has TRBV5-1 and TRBJ1-1; TRBD1 matches at 7 bases. The germline V gene encodes CDR1 SGHRS and CDR2 YFSETQ. The ends lost 7 bases at V and 2 bases at J; junction bases unmatched: 11. The CDR3 is made up of 15 amino acids.